The rows below give T cell receptor beta chains drawn from one sample of a study of OX40 agonist ivuxolimab in advanced cancers. The assay was immunoSEQ multiplex PCR, and TCRdb's table has in-frame clones only and misses some. The sample records 30,000 to 40,000 clones, 80% to 90% being singletons. Sequencing was performed on CD4+ or CD8+ T cells sorted from blood, taken in a trial of the OX40 agonist ivuxolimab. The source is an adult with an advanced solid tumor such as melanoma, head and neck, liver or kidney cancer. Each CDR3 is given with its conserved first and last residue. Fields, in order: J gene, D gene, V gene, clone size, CDR3 DNA, CDR3 protein. The D gene is left open where the match is weak. Size is omitted from some rows. Given values are once, few, many or a class for expanded clones.

>TRBJ1-2|TRBD1|TRBV18|once
TGTGCCAGCTCCGGGGGCCCGACAGGGGAGTATGGCTACACCTTC
CASSGGPTGEYGYTF
>TRBJ2-1|NA|TRBV6-5|NA
TGTGCCAGCAGTCAACTAGTGGGGGGGCCACTCTTC
CASSQLVGGPLF
>TRBJ1-2|NA|TRBV6-1|NA
TGTGCCAGCACCCGAGGGGGAGGGCCAACCTATGGCTACACCTTC
CASTRGGGPTYGYTF
>TRBJ1-3|NA|TRBV28|NA
TGTGCCAGCAGTACCAGCTACTCTGGAAACACCATATATTTT
CASSTSYSGNTIYF
>TRBJ2-2|TRBD1|TRBV7-3|once
TGTGCCAGCAGCCAAGGACAGGGAATGGCCGGGGAGCTGTTTTTT
CASSQGQGMAGELFF
>TRBJ1-2|TRBD1|TRBV6-6|NA
TGTGCCAGCATCGATACAGGGGGCCTTGGCTACACCTTC
CASIDTGGLGYTF
>TRBJ1-5|NA|TRBV7-7|NA
TGTGCCAGCAGCACTCAATGGGGGCAGCCCCAGCATTTT
CASSTQWGQPQHF
>TRBJ2-1|NA|TRBV7-2|NA
TGTGCCAGCAGTCACCGCGGTGGGGGGCCCAATGAGCAGTTCTTC
CASSHRGGGPNEQFF
>TRBJ1-5|NA|TRBV28|NA
TGTGCCAGCAGACTAGCTGGGGGGTCTAATCAGCCCCAGCATTTT
CASRLAGGSNQPQHF
>TRBJ1-2|TRBD1|TRBV18|NA
TGTGCCAGCTCACCGGGACAGGGGGCGCATGGCTACACCTTC
CASSPGQGAHGYTF
>TRBJ2-3|NA|TRBV5-1|NA
TGCGCCAGCAGCTCCGAGACTAGTGGGGGGGCCGGTACGCAGTATTTT
CASSSETSGGAGTQYF
>TRBJ2-3|TRBD1|TRBV28|few
TGTGCCAGCAGTTCTGACAAACGTGGACAGGGATTCACAGATACGCAGTATTTT
CASSSDKRGQGFTDTQYF
>TRBJ1-2|NA|TRBV9|NA
TGTGCCAGCAGCCTGGCGGGGGCGATTGACTATGGCTACACCTTC
CASSLAGAIDYGYTF
>TRBJ1-5|TRBD1|TRBV18|NA
TGTGCCAGCTCGCCTCTTCAGGGGGCTCGGCAGCCCCAGCATTTT
CASSPLQGARQPQHF
>TRBJ2-3|TRBD2|TRBV10-3|NA
TGTGCCATCAGTTTTAGCGGGGGCACAGATACGCAGTATTTT
CAISFSGGTDTQYF
>TRBJ1-1|NA|TRBV5-1|NA
TGCGCCAGCAGCATACAGGGCCAGAACACTGAAGCTTTCTTT
CASSIQGQNTEAFF